This TCR beta chain was profiled in a study of post-analysis software for immune sequencing data. Regarding this clonotype: Its cognate antigen is unknown.

Overall study findings and caveats: Included in a set of five TRBV segments more frequent in patients than controls were TRBV5-6, TRBV5-1 and TRBV20-1.

The germline V gene encodes CDR1 SGHTA and CDR2 FQGNSA. The CDR3 is 14 amino acids. V was clipped by 3 bases and J by 4 bases, with 12 bases between them. Unique molecular identifiers were present in the TCR beta cDNA libraries. There were about 1 to 10 million T cells, and roughly 0.5 million cDNA molecules came from them. TCRdb independently ran MiXCR on the PCR reads; one entry per CDR3 protein. The sample lists about 540,000 distinct CDR3 sequences, around a third occurring once. The material sequenced was blood. This clonotype was sampled from a girl younger than 18 with multiple sclerosis. The gene calls are TRBV7-2 and TRBJ2-5; no firm D call. CDR3 residues: CASSLIRVPETQYF. The CDR3 DNA sequence: TGTGCCAGCAGCTTGATAAGAGTCCCAGAGACCCAGTACTTC.